The TCR beta chain under discussion was sequenced for a study of T-cell reconstitution after alpha-beta-depleted transplantation in children. CDR3 length equals 15 residues. V dropped 5 bases and J dropped 4; count of bases not matched to a gene: 3. During its preparation, the TCRbeta library received unique molecular identifiers. TCRdb re-analysed the PCR reads in MiXCR, keeping a single row per CDR3 protein. The profile shows 440,000 or so distinct CDR3 sequences, roughly a tenth of them singletons. This clonotype has at least ten counts. The chain links TRBV12-3 or TRBV12-4 to TRBJ2-2; 11 positions match TRBD1. Sample: PBMCs from the stem cell graft donor, taken from the stem cell graft. This TCR came from a human donor who donated a stem cell graft to a child with acute myeloid leukemia. CDR3 bases: TGTGCCAGCAGTGCCGGGACAGGGGGCACCGGGGAGCTGTTTTTT. Translation: CASSAGTGGTGELFF.